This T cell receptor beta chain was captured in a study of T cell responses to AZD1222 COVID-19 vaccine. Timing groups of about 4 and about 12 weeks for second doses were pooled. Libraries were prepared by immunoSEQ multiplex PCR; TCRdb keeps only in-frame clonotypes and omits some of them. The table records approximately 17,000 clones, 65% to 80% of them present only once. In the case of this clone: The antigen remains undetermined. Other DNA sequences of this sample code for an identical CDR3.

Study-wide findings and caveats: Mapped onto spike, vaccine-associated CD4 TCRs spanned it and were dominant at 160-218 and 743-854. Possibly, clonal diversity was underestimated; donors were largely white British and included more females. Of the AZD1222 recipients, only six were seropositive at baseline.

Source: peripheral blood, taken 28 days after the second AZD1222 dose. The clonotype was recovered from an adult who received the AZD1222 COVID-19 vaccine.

This chain's CDR3 is CSVEGEVMNTEAFF. The CDR3 DNA is TGCAGCGTTGAAGGGGAGGTAATGAACACTGAAGCTTTCTTT. The chain joins TRBV29-1 to TRBJ1-1; D is ambiguous. CDR3 length: 14 amino acids. The V and J ends lost 1 base and 0 bases respectively, with 9 bases between them. Germline lookup yields CDR1 SQVTM and CDR2 ANQGSEA.